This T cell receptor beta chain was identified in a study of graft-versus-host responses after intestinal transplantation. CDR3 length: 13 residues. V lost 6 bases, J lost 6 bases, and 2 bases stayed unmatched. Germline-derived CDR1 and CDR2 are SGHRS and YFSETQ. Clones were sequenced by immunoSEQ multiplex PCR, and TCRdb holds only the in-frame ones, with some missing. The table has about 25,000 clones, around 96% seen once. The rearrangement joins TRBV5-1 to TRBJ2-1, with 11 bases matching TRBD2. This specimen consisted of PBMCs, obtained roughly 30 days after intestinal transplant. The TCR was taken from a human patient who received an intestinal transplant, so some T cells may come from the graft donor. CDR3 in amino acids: CASKLAGGNEQFF. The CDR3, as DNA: TGCGCCAGCAAGCTAGCGGGGGGCAATGAGCAGTTCTTC. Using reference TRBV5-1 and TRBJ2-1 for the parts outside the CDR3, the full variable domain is KAGVTQTPRYLIKTRGQQVTLSCSPISGHRSVSWYQQTPGQGLQFLFEYFSETQRNKGNFPGRFSGRQFSNSRSEMNVSTLELGDSALYLCASKLAGGNEQFFGPGTRLTVL.